This is a list of T cell receptor beta chains from one sample in a study of control samples from healthy donors and cancer patients. Profiled with immunoSEQ multiplex PCR; TCRdb holds only in-frame clones, not every one. The table shows some 130,000 clones, with 88% occurring only once. The sequencing input was blood. The source of these receptors is a man aged 35 to 55 in good health. Both conserved end residues are part of each CDR3. Each record gives: V gene, D gene, clone size, J gene, CDR3 DNA, CDR3 protein. The D gene is left open where the match is weak. The size of a clone is reported for some rows only, either as once, few or many, or as a class for expanded clones.

TRBV12-3/TRBV12-4	TRBD1	NA	TRBJ2-7	TGTGCCAGCAGTTGGACAGGGTCCGAGCAGTACTTC	CASSWTGSEQYF
TRBV6-5	TRBD1	NA	TRBJ2-7	TGTGCCAGCAGTTACGAGGGACAGGGAACCTACGAGCAGTACTTC	CASSYEGQGTYEQYF
TRBV19	NA	once	TRBJ1-2	TGTGCCACTACTCCCGTAGCTAACTATGGCTACACCTTC	CATTPVANYGYTF
TRBV7-2	TRBD1	NA	TRBJ1-2	TGTGCCAGCAGACTTAGGGGGCTGGGGTATGGCTACACCTTC	CASRLRGLGYGYTF
TRBV29-1	NA	NA	TRBJ2-3	TGCAGCGTTCTTAGCGCACCTAGCACAGATACGCAGTATTTT	CSVLSAPSTDTQYF
TRBV6-5	NA	NA	TRBJ1-6	TGTGCCAGCAGGGAGACATTAACCAATTCACCCCTCCACTTT	CASRETLTNSPLHF
TRBV7-7	NA	NA	TRBJ2-5	TGTGCCAGCAGCTTTGGGGGGCAGGAGACCCAGTACTTC	CASSFGGQETQYF
TRBV7-7	NA	NA	TRBJ1-1	TGTGCCAGCAGCGGGACATCTGAAGCTTTCTTT	CASSGTSEAFF
TRBV7-2	NA	NA	TRBJ1-3	TGTGCCAGCAGCTTAGACGGTGGGGGCAGTGGAAACACCATATATTTT	CASSLDGGGSGNTIYF
TRBV5-1	TRBD1	NA	TRBJ2-7	TGCGCCAGCAGCTTGGCGCCGGGACAGGGGGCCTACGAGCAGTACTTC	CASSLAPGQGAYEQYF
TRBV11-2	NA	NA	TRBJ2-2	TGTGCCAGCAGCTCGGGACGGCGTAACACCGGGGAGCTGTTTTTT	CASSSGRRNTGELFF
TRBV18	TRBD1	NA	TRBJ1-6	TGTGCCAGCTCACCAGCGCCGACAGGACAGGGATCACCCCTCCACTTT	CASSPAPTGQGSPLHF
TRBV5-1	NA	NA	TRBJ1-2	TGCGCCAGCAGCTTTAGTCCGGTCGTGAGCTACACCTTC	CASSFSPVVSYTF
TRBV24-1	NA	once	TRBJ1-2	TGTGCCACCAGGGATGGCCATGGCTACACCTTC	CATRDGHGYTF
TRBV28	NA	once	TRBJ1-2	TGTGCCAGCAGTTTTATTCGGGACATAGGAGGCTACACCTTC	CASSFIRDIGGYTF
TRBV5-6	NA	NA	TRBJ2-6	TGTGCCAGCGCGGTCTCTGGGGCCAACGTCCTGACTTTC	CASAVSGANVLTF
TRBV20-1	NA	NA	TRBJ2-7	TGCAGTGCTAGACGAGGGGGGGAGCAGTACTTC	CSARRGGEQYF
TRBV25-1	NA	NA	TRBJ1-5	TGTGCCAGCAGTGAGTACGGCCCCAATCAGCCCCAGCATTTT	CASSEYGPNQPQHF
TRBV5-1	NA	NA	TRBJ1-2	TGCGCCAGCAGCTTGGCGACCCATAGCACCTATGGCTACACCTTC	CASSLATHSTYGYTF
TRBV3-1/TRBV3-2	NA	NA	TRBJ1-6	TGTGCCAGCAGGGAGGGGAGTTCACCCCTCCACTTT	CASREGSSPLHF
TRBV30	NA	few	TRBJ1-2	TGTGCCTGGAGTTCGTACTATGGCTACACCTTC	CAWSSYYGYTF
TRBV7-2	TRBD2	NA	TRBJ2-3	TGTGCCAGCAGCTCCGGACTAGCGGGGGGCACAGATACGCAGTATTTT	CASSSGLAGGTDTQYF
TRBV12-3/TRBV12-4	TRBD2	NA	TRBJ2-3	TGTGCCAGCAGTTTACTAGCGGGTGATACGCAGTATTTT	CASSLLAGDTQYF
TRBV24-1	NA	NA	TRBJ2-7	TGTGCCACCAGTGATACCTACGAGCAGTACTTC	CATSDTYEQYF
TRBV6-2/TRBV6-3	NA	NA	TRBJ2-5	TGTGCCAGCAGTTACTCCCAGGGGGGGCCGGGGGAGACCCAGTACTTC	CASSYSQGGPGETQYF
TRBV6-1	NA	NA	TRBJ1-2	TGTGCCAGCAGTGATGGACATTATGGCTACACCTTC	CASSDGHYGYTF
TRBV9	TRBD1	NA	TRBJ1-2	TGTGCCAGCAGCCCCCGGGACAGGGGAGACTATGGCTACACCTTC	CASSPRDRGDYGYTF
TRBV7-6	NA	NA	TRBJ2-5	TGTGCCAGCAGCTCGGTACAACCCCAAGAGACCCAGTACTTC	CASSSVQPQETQYF
TRBV18	NA	once	TRBJ1-2	TGTGCCAGCTCAGAGGAGTCAACTACCTATGGCTACACCTTC	CASSEESTTYGYTF
TRBV5-1	NA	NA	TRBJ1-2	TGCGCCAGCAGCTTGCGGTTGTCTAACTATGGCTACACCTTC	CASSLRLSNYGYTF
TRBV6-6	NA	NA	TRBJ1-2	TGTGCCAGCAGATACCCGGGCGGGCACTATGGCTACACCTTC	CASRYPGGHYGYTF
TRBV30	TRBD2	few	TRBJ2-7	TGTGCCTGGAGCGGGGGGTGGACCTACGAGCAGTACTTC	CAWSGGWTYEQYF
TRBV18	NA	NA	TRBJ1-1	TGTGCCAGCTCACAATCCGGGACAATGAACACTGAAGCTTTCTTT	CASSQSGTMNTEAFF
TRBV7-8	NA	NA	TRBJ2-3	TGTGCCAGCAGTCCGCAAAGGGTAGCGGGCACAGATACGCAGTATTTT	CASSPQRVAGTDTQYF
TRBV3-1/TRBV3-2	TRBD1	few	TRBJ2-7	TGTGCCAGCAGCCCCGACAGGGGATACGAGCAGTACTTC	CASSPDRGYEQYF
TRBV6-1	NA	NA	TRBJ1-2	TGTGCCAGCAGTGAAGCGGGGGGTCGCGATGGCTACACCTTC	CASSEAGGRDGYTF
TRBV3-1/TRBV3-2	NA	NA	TRBJ1-3	TGTGCCAGCAGCCAAGGACAGCGGAGTTCTGGAAACACCATATATTTT	CASSQGQRSSGNTIYF
TRBV12-3/TRBV12-4	TRBD1	once	TRBJ1-2	TGTGCCAGCCGACAGGGGGCCGGCTATGGCTACACCTTC	CASRQGAGYGYTF
TRBV7-6	NA	NA	TRBJ2-1	TGTGCCAGCAGCTTAGAGACCCTTCCGAACAATGAGCAGTTCTTC	CASSLETLPNNEQFF
TRBV20-1	NA	NA	TRBJ2-7	TGCAGTGCCCCAAGCGAGTACGAGCAGTACTTC	CSAPSEYEQYF
TRBV11-2	NA	NA	TRBJ2-7	TGTGCCAGCAGCTTAGGGGGGGCAACTCGAGAGCAGTACTTC	CASSLGGATREQYF
TRBV5-1	TRBD1	NA	TRBJ1-1	TGCGCCAGCAACCCTAAGGGACAGGGGACCACTGAAGCTTTCTTT	CASNPKGQGTTEAFF
TRBV7-2	TRBD1	NA	TRBJ2-1	TGTGCCAGCAGCGTCGACAGGGGACCCTACAATGAGCAGTTCTTC	CASSVDRGPYNEQFF
TRBV5-6	NA	NA	TRBJ1-1	TGTGCCAGCAGCTTGAGGGGCAGGGACACTGAAGCTTTCTTT	CASSLRGRDTEAFF
TRBV6-5	NA	few	TRBJ2-4	TGTGCCAGCAGTTACGGAGGGGGCGCGGGCAAAAACATTCAGTACTTC	CASSYGGGAGKNIQYF
TRBV12-5	NA	NA	TRBJ2-7	TGTGCTAGTGGTTTGGTAGGGTCAGGATACTACGAGCAGTACTTC	CASGLVGSGYYEQYF
TRBV11-2	NA	once	TRBJ1-4	TGTGCCAGCAGCTTAGTCCCCGCTAATGAAAAACTGTTTTTT	CASSLVPANEKLFF
TRBV7-3	NA	NA	TRBJ1-6	TGTGCCAGCAGCCTCTTGCGGGGGCATGATTCACCCCTCCACTTT	CASSLLRGHDSPLHF